A single sample gave rise to the 23 T cell receptor beta chains below, sequenced in a study of blood T cell repertoires in COVID-19. Profiling relied on immunoSEQ multiplex PCR, and the TCRdb table lists in-frame clones only, not all of them. The sample consists of approximately 260,000 clones, approximately 90% of them appearing once. The sequencing sample was made of peripheral blood. Receptors were obtained from a woman aged 40 to 50 with acute or convalescent COVID-19.

CDR3 nucleotide sequence: TGTGCCAGCAGTGAAAACGAGGAAGGGGTCACAGATACGCAGTATTTT. This codes for CASSENEEGVTDTQYF. The genes are TRBV6-1 and TRBJ2-3; a possible D gene is TRBD1 (5 bases). This CDR3 has 16 amino acids. Germline CDR1 and CDR2: MNHNS and SASEGT. V was cut by 2 bases and J by 2 bases, with 14 bases left in between.

The chain combines TRBV11-3 with TRBJ1-1; D unresolved. Trimming took 5 bases from V and 0 from J, leaving 10 bases between them. The CDR3 is 14 amino acids. The germline CDR1 and CDR2 sequences are SGHNT and YENEEA. The CDR3 reads CASSPAGLNTEAFF. CDR3 nucleotides: TGTGCCAGCAGCCCAGCCGGGTTGAACACTGAAGCTTTCTTT. Based on the CDR3 plus reference TRBV11-3 and TRBJ1-1, the full variable domain is EAGVVQSPRYKIIEKKQPVAFWCNPISGHNTLYWYLQNLGQGPELLIRYENEEAVDDSQLPKDRFSAERLKGVDSTLKIQPAELGDSAVYLCASSPAGLNTEAFFGQGTRLTVV.

This clone was counted a single time. The chain has TRBV4-1 and TRBJ2-3; 8 positions match TRBD2. The germline CDR1 and CDR2 sequences are MGHRA and YSYEKL. This CDR3 spans 17 amino acids. The ends lost 0 bases at V and 2 bases at J; junction bases unmatched: 7. This CDR3 is CASSQDKRGTFTDTQYF. Here the CDR3 DNA reads TGCGCCAGCAGCCAAGATAAGCGGGGGACGTTCACAGATACGCAGTATTTT.

The rearrangement uses TRBV10-3 and TRBJ2-1, with 11 bases matching TRBD1. The V and J ends lost 2 bases and 9 bases, in that order; junction bases with no gene match: 6. CDR3 length equals 15 residues. Germline lookup yields CDR1 ENHRY and CDR2 SYGVKD. In DNA form, the CDR3 reads TGTGCCATCAGTGAGCCTAGGACAGGGGGCTTTGAGCAGTTCTTC. Amino acid sequence: CAISEPRTGGFEQFF.

V and J are TRBV18 and TRBJ1-1; D not resolved. The CDR3 runs to 12 residues. Trimming cost V 6 bases and J 1 base, with 6 bases left between them. Germline assignment: CDR1 KGHSH and CDR2 LQKENI. The CDR3 reads CASSYKNTEAFF. In DNA form, the CDR3 reads TGTGCCAGCTCGTACAAGAACACTGAAGCTTTCTTT. Full variable domain (remainder filled in from reference TRBV18 and TRBJ1-1): NAGVMQNPRHLVRRRGQEARLRCSPMKGHSHVYWYRQLPEEGLKFMVYLQKENIIDESGMPKERFSAEFPKEGPSILRIQQVVRGDSAAYFCASSYKNTEAFFGQGTRLTVV.

The J gene is TRBJ1-2, the V gene TRBV6-5; TRBD1 aligns across 9 bases. The CDR3 extends over 13 amino acids. Per germline, CDR1 MNHEY and CDR2 SVGAGI. Unmatched junction bases numbered 5, after V lost 5 bases and J lost 7 bases. Written as DNA, the CDR3 is TGTGCCAGCAGTCCCGGGACAGGGACTGGCTACACCTTC. It specifies CASSPGTGTGYTF.

This chain links TRBV3-1 (or the pseudogene TRBV3-2) with TRBJ1-6; D might be TRBD1 (6 bases). Between the trimmed V and J ends, which lost 3 bases and 6 bases, there was a span of 9 bases. The germline gives CDR1 LGHDT, CDR2 YNNKEL (reference sequence). The CDR3 covers 14 residues. The CDR3, as DNA: TGTGCCAGCAGCCAGGTCAGGGGTAATTCACCCCTCCACTTT. It encodes CASSQVRGNSPLHF.

V gene TRBV2 combines with J gene TRBJ2-7; weak D call: TRBD1 (5 bases). CDR3 size: 13 residues. V lost 5 bases, J lost 1 base, and 9 bases lay in between. In germline, CDR1 is SNHLY, CDR2 FYNNEI. The CDR3, as DNA: TGTGCCAGCAGTTATCGACAGTCCTACGAGCAGTACGTC. Protein sequence: CASSYRQSYEQYV.

This chain joins TRBV10-3 and TRBJ2-1; 9 bases align to TRBD2. This CDR3 is built from 15 residues. The germline gives CDR1 ENHRY, CDR2 SYGVKD. V gave up 7 bases and J gave up 0 bases; unmatched junction bases: 4. CDR3 in DNA: TGTGCCATCATGGCGGGGGGGAGCTCCTACAATGAGCAGTTCTTC. This sequence encodes CAIMAGGSSYNEQFF.

J is TRBJ2-2 and V is TRBV27; maybe TRBD2 (6 bases). Germline assignment: CDR1 MNHEY and CDR2 SMNVEV (reference sequence). The V gene lost 8 bases and the J gene lost 2 bases, with 15 bases spanning the gap. This CDR3 spans 15 amino acids. In nucleotides, the CDR3 is TGTGCCAGCTCCGAAGGGACTTTCAACACCGGGGAGCTGTTTTTT. Encoded protein: CASSEGTFNTGELFF.

The chain is built from TRBV11-2 and TRBJ1-2, with TRBD1 as a possible D gene (5 bases). Germline values: CDR1 SGHAT, CDR2 FQNNGV. The CDR3 loop spans 15 amino acids. V lost 1 base and J 0 bases, leaving 9 bases between the germline ends. The CDR3, as DNA: TGTGCCAGCAGCTTAGGGGGCCAGGCTAACTATGGCTACACCTTC. Protein product: CASSLGGQANYGYTF. Variable domain in full (rest from reference TRBV11-2 and TRBJ1-2): EAGVAQSPRYKIIEKRQSVAFWCNPISGHATLYWYQQILGQGPKLLIQFQNNGVVDDSQLPKDRFSAERLKGVDSTLKIQPAKLEDSAVYLCASSLGGQANYGYTFGSGTRLTVV.

CDR3 nucleotide sequence: TGTGCCACCAGTGCTAGCGGGGGGTTATCAGATACGCAGTATTTT. Translated, it gives CATSASGGLSDTQYF. The gene calls are TRBV24-1 and TRBJ2-3, with 11 bases lining up with TRBD2. The CDR3 is 15 amino acids. The ends lost 5 bases at V and 4 bases at J; junction bases unmatched: 4. CDR1 and CDR2 from the germline V gene are KGHDR and SFDVKD.

The genes are TRBV6-6 and TRBJ1-2; 8 positions match TRBD1. The V gene's germline CDR1 is MNHNY and CDR2 SVGAGI (reference sequence). The V segment lost 5 bases and the J segment 4 bases; nucleotides outside the gene matches: 6. CDR3 length equals 14 residues. Written as DNA, the CDR3 is TGTGCCAGCAGTCCGGACAGGGACGGCTATGGCTACACCTTC. The encoded protein is CASSPDRDGYGYTF.

The chain is built from TRBV6-6 and TRBJ2-7, with 7 bases identical to TRBD1. V trimming: 7 bases; J trimming: 11 bases; junction bases outside the gene matches: 14. The germline CDR1 and CDR2 sequences are MNHNY and SVGAGI (reference sequence). There are 13 residues in the CDR3. The CDR3 DNA is TGTGCCAGCACCCGGGACAGCTCTACGAGGAAGTACGTC. Translating it yields CASTRDSSTRKYV.

This sequence joins TRBV7-8 and TRBJ1-1, with D possibly matching TRBD1 (6 bases). V lost 5 bases to trimming and J lost 3 bases, with 13 bases between them. The CDR3 covers 14 residues. CDR1 and CDR2 from the germline V gene are SGHVS and FQNEAQ. The chain's CDR3 is CASSQGGEDTEAFF. CDR3 coding DNA: TGTGCCAGCAGCCAAGGGGGGGAAGACACTGAAGCTTTCTTT. The full variable domain, in which reference TRBV7-8 and TRBJ1-1 provide the parts outside the CDR3, is GAGVSQSPRYKVAKRGQDVALRCDPISGHVSLFWYQQALGQGPEFLTYFQNEAQLDKSGLPSDRFFAERPEGSVSTLKIQRTQQEDSAVYLCASSQGGEDTEAFFGQGTRLTVV.

The rearrangement uses TRBV5-4 and TRBJ1-2; 7 bases are shared with TRBD1. Germline CDR1 SGHNT, CDR2 YYREEE (reference sequence). V shed 7 bases and J 8 bases; nucleotides not matched to a gene: 11. The CDR3 is 13 amino acids. The DNA for the CDR3 is TGTGCCAGCCGGCCTACAGGGGTGGGAGGCTACACCTTC. Encoded protein: CASRPTGVGGYTF.

The chain couples TRBV27 to TRBJ1-1; no reliable D call. Germline V CDR1 and CDR2: MNHEY, SMNVEV (reference sequence). V was pared by 3 bases and J by 5 bases, with 13 bases between. The CDR3 loop spans 14 amino acids. The CDR3 reads CASSFGLSGTEAFF. For the CDR3, the DNA is TGTGCCAGCAGTTTTGGGCTCTCGGGAACTGAAGCTTTCTTT.

The V and J genes are TRBV19 and TRBJ1-5; weak D call: TRBD1 (5 bases). The CDR3 consists of 17 residues. The germline V gene encodes CDR1 LNHDA and CDR2 SQIVND (reference sequence). Trimming cost V 2 bases and J 1 base, with 15 bases left between them. CDR3 DNA: TGTGCCAGTAGTATACTCGGGACCCGGGAGAGCAATCAGCCCCAGCATTTT. It translates to CASSILGTRESNQPQHF.

The rearrangement joins TRBV2 to TRBJ1-2; no clear D gene. This CDR3 contains 11 residues. V was clipped by 6 bases and J by 8 bases, with 10 bases between them. Germline V gene sequence: CDR1 SNHLY, CDR2 FYNNEI. The CDR3 is CASRSLLGYTF. CDR3 nucleotides: TGTGCCAGCAGGAGCCTTCTGGGCTACACCTTC.

The chain has TRBV6-6 and TRBJ2-5, with D possibly being TRBD2 (5 bases). The CDR3 spans 13 residues. Germline-derived CDR1 and CDR2 are MNHNY and SVGAGI (reference sequence). Trimming left V 2 bases short and J 7 bases short, with 11 bases between. The CDR3 is CASSYGHAGTQYF. Written as DNA, the CDR3 is TGTGCCAGCAGTTACGGTCATGCGGGGACCCAGTACTTC.

The rearrangement links TRBV19 to TRBJ2-3; possible D gene TRBD2, 6 bases. Germline CDR1 LNHDA, CDR2 SQIVND (reference sequence). V lost 5 bases and J 0 bases, leaving 9 bases between the germline ends. The CDR3 contains 14 residues. The CDR3 nucleotides read TGTGCCAGTAGTGGGGGAGGAAGCACAGATACGCAGTATTTT. Protein: CASSGGGSTDTQYF.

The genes are TRBV3-1 (or the pseudogene TRBV3-2) and TRBJ1-2; no clear D gene. Trimming removed 4 bases from V and 8 bases from J, with 11 bases in between. CDR3 length equals 12 residues. CDR1 and CDR2 (germline): LGHDT, YNNKEL (reference sequence). The CDR3 sequence is CASSPSVGGYTF. The CDR3 DNA sequence: TGTGCCAGCAGCCCTTCGGTGGGCGGCTACACCTTC.

The chain couples TRBV5-5 to TRBJ1-5; a possible D gene is TRBD1 (6 bases). CDR3 length equals 14 residues. V lost 1 base, J lost 6 bases, and 11 bases lay in between. CDR1 and CDR2 from the germline V gene are SGHKS and YYEKEE (reference sequence). The CDR3 DNA is TGTGCCAGCAGCTTGTCTCAGGGGAGTCAGCCCCAGCATTTT. Translated: CASSLSQGSQPQHF.